Listed here are 32 T cell receptor beta chains from one sample, sequenced in a study of T cells in Graves' hyperthyroidism and ophthalmopathy. Amplification of TCR beta CDR3 regions used RNA as the template. In the first-round RT-PCR of the TCR CDR3, the HTBI primer set was used. TCRdb ran MiXCR on the multiplex PCR reads and lists one entry per CDR3 protein. This table holds fewer than 500,000 distinct CDR3 sequences, 13% to 15% found once. Source material: blood. These receptors were obtained from a woman aged 25-40 years with Graves' ophthalmopathy.

This clonotype has at least ten counts. The CDR3 loop reads CSANKQVVSSNQPQHF. The CDR3 DNA sequence: TGCAGTGCTAATAAACAGGTGGTCTCTAGCAATCAGCCCCAGCATTTT. V usage is TRBV20-1 and J usage is TRBJ1-5; TRBD1 is a possible D gene (5 bases). The CDR3 sequence is 16 residues long. V was shortened by 4 bases and J by 0 bases, with 16 bases between the two germline ends. CDR1 DFQATT and CDR2 SNEGSKA come from the germline V gene (reference sequence).

This clonotype has at least ten counts. The chain recombines TRBV30 with TRBJ1-3; TRBD1 might be the D (5 bases). In germline, CDR1 is GTSNPN, CDR2 SVGIG (reference sequence). With 2 bases removed from V and 8 bases from J, the gap between germline ends came to 16 bases. This CDR3 has 14 amino acids. The CDR3 nucleotides are TGTGCCTGGAGTAAGCGGGACTTCACACACACCATATATTTT. Its protein is CAWSKRDFTHTIYF.

The sample holds many counts of this clonotype. DNA of the CDR3: TGCAGTGCTAGAGATCTAGGTGAGGGGCCCTACAATGAGCAGTTCTTC. Its translation is CSARDLGEGPYNEQFF. The V and J genes are TRBV20-1 and TRBJ2-1; D possibly uses TRBD1 or TRBD2 (5 bases each). Germline V gene data show CDR1 as DFQATT and CDR2 as SNEGSKA (reference sequence). The CDR3 sequence is 16 residues long. V was shortened by 0 bases and J by 2 bases, with 14 bases between the two germline ends.

This clonotype was counted at least ten times. The chain is built from TRBV14 and TRBJ1-4; no reliable D call. Germline values: CDR1 SGHDN, CDR2 FVKESK. The CDR3 consists of 15 residues. V was clipped by 0 bases and J by 5 bases, with 10 bases between them. The CDR3 is CASSQDGLGNEKLFF. In nucleotides, the CDR3 is TGTGCCAGCAGCCAAGATGGTCTCGGCAATGAAAAACTGTTTTTT.

This clonotype was seen at least ten times. The junction departs from the called germline gene at one end, perhaps through a read error. The chain couples TRBV7-7 to TRBJ2-5, with unresolved D. This CDR3 comprises 15 residues. Germline assignment: CDR1 SSHAT and CDR2 FNYEAQ (reference sequence). For the CDR3, the DNA is TGTGCTAGCAGCCCCGCTGTGGGGAATCAAGAGACCCAGTACTTC. It translates to CASSPAVGNQETQYF.

This clonotype was counted a few times. The V gene is TRBV5-8, the J gene TRBJ1-1; 7 positions match TRBD1. The germline gives CDR1 SGHTS, CDR2 YDEGEE. J lost 0 bases, V lost 4 bases, and 6 bases had no gene match. CDR3 length equals 15 residues. The chain's CDR3 is CASSRQGRLNTEAFF. The CDR3 region has the DNA TGTGCCAGCAGCCGACAGGGCCGACTGAACACTGAAGCTTTCTTT.

The sample holds a few counts of this clonotype. CDR3 in amino acids: CASSQDELAGQGEQYF. The CDR3 DNA sequence: TGCGCCAGCAGCCAAGATGAACTAGCGGGGCAGGGGGAGCAGTACTTC. V is TRBV4-1 and J is TRBJ2-7; 10 bases match TRBD2. CDR3 length: 16 amino acids. After removal of 0 bases from V and 7 bases from J, the junction contained 9 bases not matched to a gene. The germline V gene has CDR1 MGHRA and CDR2 YSYEKL.

Ten or more counts support this clonotype. The chain joins TRBV28 to TRBJ2-7; 9 bases agree with TRBD2. J was trimmed by 4 bases and V by 6 bases; bases with no gene match: 10. Per the germline V gene, CDR1 is MDHEN and CDR2 is SYDVKM. The CDR3 length is 15 residues. In nucleotides, the CDR3 is TGTGCCAGCAGAGCATATGCGGGGGGGTTTTACGAGCAGTACTTC. Residues: CASRAYAGGFYEQYF.

The V and J genes are TRBV9 and TRBJ2-3; perhaps D is TRBD1 or TRBD2 (5 bases each). The CDR3 extends over 15 amino acids. V was pared by 0 bases and J by 5 bases, with 13 bases between. Germline values: CDR1 SGDLS, CDR2 YYNGEE. CDR3 bases: TGTGCCAGCAGCGTAGAAGGGGACCTGGGAGATACGCAGTATTTT. Its translation: CASSVEGDLGDTQYF.

There are many counts of this clonotype. This chain's CDR3 is CASSSLRGRNTEAFF. CDR3 nucleotides: TGTGCCAGCAGTAGCTTAAGAGGACGAAACACTGAAGCTTTCTTT. This chain joins TRBV28 and TRBJ1-1; D gene uncertain. The V end was cut by 5 bases, the J end by 2 bases, with 15 bases between. The CDR3 is 15 amino acids. In germline, CDR1 is MDHEN, CDR2 SYDVKM.

This clonotype was seen ten or more times. The chain uses TRBV5-1 and TRBJ2-2, with D maybe TRBD1 (7 bases). V lost 3 bases and J lost 6, with 18 bases in between. CDR3 length: 16 amino acids. Germline V gene sequence: CDR1 SGHRS, CDR2 YFSETQ. The DNA of the CDR3 is TGCGCCAGCAGCTCCACAGACAGGGAGGTGGCCGGGGAGCTGTTTTTT. Protein: CASSSTDREVAGELFF.

The V call is TRBV29-1, the J call TRBJ2-4; D uncertain. Germline CDR1 and CDR2: SQVTM and ANQGSEA. The length of the CDR3 is 11 residues. V was trimmed by 7 bases and J by 3 bases, leaving 7 bases between them. CDR3: CSARYKNIQYF. CDR3 nucleotide sequence: TGCAGCGCAAGGTACAAAAACATTCAGTACTTC. The whole variable domain, remainder taken from reference TRBV29-1 and TRBJ2-4, is SAVISQKPSRDICQRGTSLTIQCQVDSQVTMMFWYRQQPGQSLTLIATANQGSEATYESGFVIDKFPISRPNLTFSTLTVSNMSPEDSSIYLCSARYKNIQYFGAGTRLSVL.

This clonotype was detected many times. The chain employs TRBV7-9 and TRBJ2-7; 9 bases are shared with TRBD2. The CDR3 has 20 amino acids. Germline CDR1 SEHNR, CDR2 FQNEAQ (reference sequence). J was trimmed by 7 bases and V by 4 bases; bases with no gene match: 26. The CDR3 nucleotides read TGTGCCAGCAGCTCCCTAACCGGCTTGACTAGCGGTACCGGGGGGTCGGAGCAGTACTTC. Residues: CASSSLTGLTSGTGGSEQYF.

There are many counts of this clonotype. V gene TRBV7-9 combines with J gene TRBJ2-7; TRBD2 might be the D (5 bases). V lost 8 bases to trimming and J lost 2 bases, with 16 bases between them. Germline V CDR1 and CDR2: SEHNR, FQNEAQ (reference sequence). This CDR3 has 14 amino acids. The DNA of the CDR3 is TGTGCCAGCCCCCCCCTTCGGGGAACCTACGAGCAGTACTTC. Translating it yields CASPPLRGTYEQYF.

This clonotype came up many times. The chain is built from TRBV28 and TRBJ2-7; D is undetermined. V shed 5 bases and J shed 6 bases, with 8 bases lying between them. CDR1 is MDHEN and CDR2 is SYDVKM in the germline V gene. The CDR3 has 11 residues. The CDR3 sequence: CASSTNREQYF. CDR3 DNA sequence: TGTGCCAGCAGTACAAACCGCGAGCAGTACTTC.

This clonotype has at least ten counts. The J gene is TRBJ1-2, the V gene TRBV30; unclear D gene. Trimming shortened V by 2 bases and J by 4 bases, and 14 bases separated the two germline ends. Per the germline V gene, CDR1 is GTSNPN and CDR2 is SVGIG (reference sequence). The CDR3 consists of 14 residues. The CDR3 sequence: CAWSISGGIYGYTF. CDR3 nucleotide sequence: TGTGCCTGGAGTATCTCGGGAGGGATCTATGGCTACACCTTC.

There are many counts of this clonotype. The CDR3 DNA reads as TGTGCCAGCAGTTTGACAGGCCCGCAAAATGAGCAGTTCTTC. Residues: CASSLTGPQNEQFF. V and J are TRBV28 and TRBJ2-1, with D perhaps TRBD1 (6 bases). The CDR3 runs 14 residues. Between the trimmed V and J ends, which lost 3 bases and 7 bases, there was a span of 13 bases. CDR1 is MDHEN and CDR2 is SYDVKM in the germline V gene.

The chain combines TRBV19 with TRBJ2-3; a weak D match, TRBD1 (6 bases). The V gene lost 7 bases and the J gene lost 3 bases, with 17 bases spanning the gap. Germline values: CDR1 LNHDA, CDR2 SQIVND (reference sequence). This CDR3 has 15 amino acids. This CDR3 is CASTLTEGGTDTQYF. The CDR3 DNA follows: TGTGCCAGTACCTTAACCGAAGGGGGAACAGATACGCAGTATTTT.

This clonotype was picked up many times. The gene calls are TRBV7-9 and TRBJ2-1; D not certain. Trimming left V 6 bases short and J 0 bases short, with 6 bases between. This CDR3 region has 13 residues. CDR1 SEHNR and CDR2 FQNEAQ come from the germline V gene (reference sequence). CDR3 sequence: CASSPRSYNEQFF. CDR3 in DNA: TGTGCCAGCAGTCCGCGCTCCTACAATGAGCAGTTCTTC.

This clonotype appeared many times. The rearrangement links TRBV2 to TRBJ2-5; 7 nucleotides align to TRBD2. Losses at the gene ends were 6 bases for V and 4 bases for J; bases not matched to a gene: 11. Looked up from germline, CDR1 is SNHLY and CDR2 is FYNNEI. The CDR3 totals 15 residues. CDR3 in DNA: TGTGCCAGCAGGGTTAGACTAGCCCTTGGAGAGACCCAGTACTTC. Translated, it gives CASRVRLALGETQYF.

The table lists this clonotype with many counts. The V call is TRBV14, the J call TRBJ2-7, with 11 bases that match TRBD2. This CDR3 is 16 amino acids long. The ends lost 2 bases at V and 5 bases at J; junction bases unmatched: 8. CDR1 SGHDN and CDR2 FVKESK come from the germline V gene. CDR3 sequence (DNA): TGTGCCAGCAGCCAACAACTAGCGGGGGTAGTCGACGAGCAGTACTTC. This gives the protein CASSQQLAGVVDEQYF.

V and J are TRBV27 and TRBJ1-4; the match to TRBD1 covers 7 bases. The V gene end was trimmed by 7 bases and the J gene end by 0 bases; junction bases not matched to a gene: 5. The CDR3 sequence is 15 residues long. From germline, CDR1 is MNHEY and CDR2 SMNVEV (reference sequence). The CDR3 bases are TGTGCCAGCAAACGACAGGGATCAACTAATGAAAAACTGTTTTTT. Amino acids: CASKRQGSTNEKLFF.

This clonotype was seen many times. The chain couples TRBV7-3 to TRBJ2-5; perhaps TRBD2 as D (5 bases). The germline V gene encodes CDR1 SGHTA and CDR2 FQGTGA. The V end lost 5 bases, the J end lost 0 bases, and 13 bases lay between the germline ends. The CDR3 consists of 15 residues. The CDR3 loop is CASSPGLRNQETQYF. The CDR3 DNA is TGTGCCAGCAGCCCAGGACTGCGGAACCAAGAGACCCAGTACTTC.

The chain uses TRBV5-4 and TRBJ2-5; D tentatively fits TRBD1 or TRBD2 (5 bases each). This CDR3 comprises 14 residues. V was trimmed by 7 bases and J by 3 bases, leaving 16 bases between them. Germline CDR1 SGHNT, CDR2 YYREEE (reference sequence). CDR3 in DNA: TGTGCCAGCGCCCGGGACCCGGAGAAAGAGACCCAGTACTTC. Amino acid sequence: CASARDPEKETQYF. The variable domain in full, completed from reference TRBV5-4 and TRBJ2-5, reads ETGVTQSPTHLIKTRGQQVTLRCSSQSGHNTVSWYQQALGQGPQFIFQYYREEENGRGNFPPRFSGLQFPNYSSELNVNALELDDSALYLCASARDPEKETQYFGPGTRLLVL.

This clonotype appeared many times. The rearrangement uses TRBV6-1 and TRBJ1-5, with 7 bases lining up with TRBD1. The CDR3 runs to 17 residues. The V gene end was trimmed by 3 bases and the J gene end by 4 bases; junction bases not matched to a gene: 12. Germline lookup yields CDR1 MNHNS and CDR2 SASEGT. The DNA for the CDR3 is TGTGCCAGCAGTGACTACGTCAGGGGGGGACGGAATCAGCCCCAGCATTTT. It yields the protein CASSDYVRGGRNQPQHF.

This clonotype was detected a few times. The rearrangement uses TRBV29-1 and TRBJ2-1, with TRBD2 matching over 12 bases. Germline-derived CDR1 and CDR2 are SQVTM and ANQGSEA. J lost 4 bases, V lost 7 bases, and 8 bases had no gene match. This CDR3 is built from 15 residues. The CDR3 region has the DNA TGCAGCGCCCTAAAAACTAGCGGGGGGTACAATGAGCAGTTCTTC. Translated, it gives CSALKTSGGYNEQFF.

This clonotype was seen at least ten times. This chain joins TRBV6-6 and TRBJ1-1; no definite D call. V lost 3 bases, J lost 7 bases, and 6 bases lay in between. From germline, CDR1 is MNHNY and CDR2 SVGAGI (reference sequence). The CDR3 sequence is 11 residues long. CDR3 region: CASSYSGEAFF. The DNA for the CDR3 is TGTGCCAGCAGTTATAGCGGTGAAGCTTTCTTT.

This chain's CDR3 is CASMRPSGGKETQYF. The CDR3, as DNA: TGTGCCAGCATGAGGCCTAGCGGGGGAAAAGAGACCCAGTACTTC. The rearrangement links TRBV6-1 to TRBJ2-5, with 10 positions matching TRBD2. The CDR3 is 15 amino acids. Germline CDR1 and CDR2: MNHNS and SASEGT. The trim removed 7 bases at V and 3 bases at J, leaving 8 bases unmatched.

This clonotype has ten or more counts. This rearrangement joins TRBV30 to TRBJ2-5; D might be TRBD1 (6 bases). The CDR3 is made up of 14 amino acids. Germline-derived CDR1 and CDR2 are GTSNPN and SVGIG (reference sequence). Trimming removed 1 base at V and 5 bases at J, with 14 bases between. The CDR3 DNA is TGTGCCTGGAGTGGGACAGCTACTTTGGAGACCCAGTACTTC. Translation: CAWSGTATLETQYF.

This clonotype appeared many times. The V call is TRBV7-2, the J call TRBJ1-2, with 7 bases aligning to TRBD1. CDR1 and CDR2 from the germline V gene are SGHTA and FQGNSA. This CDR3 has 14 residues. J lost 4 bases, V lost 4 bases, and 6 bases had no gene match. In DNA form, the CDR3 reads TGTGCCAGCAGCTGGGACAGACGGACCTATGGCTACACCTTC. It yields the protein CASSWDRRTYGYTF.

In this sample, this clonotype turned up many times. This chain connects TRBV6-1 to TRBJ2-3; TRBD2 aligns across 10 bases. CDR3 length: 16 amino acids. The V gene end was trimmed by 8 bases and the J gene end by 1 base; junction bases not matched to a gene: 9. Germline values: CDR1 MNHNS, CDR2 SASEGT. CDR3 nucleotides: TGTGCCAGCGGGATTTCTAGCGGGGGCCGCACAGATACGCAGTATTTT. Amino acid sequence: CASGISSGGRTDTQYF.

This clonotype was detected many times. The chain carries TRBV19 and TRBJ2-2; TRBD1 might be the D (5 bases). Germline V gene lookup returns CDR1 LNHDA and CDR2 SQIVND (reference sequence). This CDR3 comprises 12 residues. V was trimmed by 7 bases and J by 5 bases, leaving 8 bases between them. The chain's CDR3 is CASTRDTGELFF. The CDR3 nucleotides read TGTGCCAGTACCAGGGATACCGGGGAGCTGTTTTTT.